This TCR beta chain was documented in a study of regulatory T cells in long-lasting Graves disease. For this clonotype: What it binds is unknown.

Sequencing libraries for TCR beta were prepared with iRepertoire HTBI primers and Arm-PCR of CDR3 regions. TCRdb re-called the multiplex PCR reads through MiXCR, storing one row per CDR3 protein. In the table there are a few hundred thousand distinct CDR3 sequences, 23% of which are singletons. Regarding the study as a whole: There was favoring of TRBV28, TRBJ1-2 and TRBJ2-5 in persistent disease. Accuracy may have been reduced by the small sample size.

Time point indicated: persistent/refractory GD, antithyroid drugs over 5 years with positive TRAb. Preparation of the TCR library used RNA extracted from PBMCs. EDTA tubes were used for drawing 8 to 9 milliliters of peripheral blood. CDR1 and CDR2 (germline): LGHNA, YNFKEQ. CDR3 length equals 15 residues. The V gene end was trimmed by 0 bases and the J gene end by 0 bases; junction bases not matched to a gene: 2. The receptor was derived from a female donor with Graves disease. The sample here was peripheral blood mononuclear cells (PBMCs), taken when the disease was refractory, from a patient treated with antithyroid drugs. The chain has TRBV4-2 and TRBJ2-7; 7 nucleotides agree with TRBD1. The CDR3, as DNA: TGTGCCAGCAGCCAAGAGGGACAGACCTCCTACGAGCAGTACTTC. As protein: CASSQEGQTSYEQYF.